A single sample gave rise to the 18 T cell receptor beta chains below, sequenced in a study of T cell clonality in common variable immunodeficiency. Study-wide findings and caveats: In common variable immunodeficiency, TCR beta chains reportedly carried fewer deletions and N-nucleotide insertions.

Measured with immunoSEQ multiplex PCR; TCRdb has only the in-frame clones, and not every one. The table lists about 28,000 clones, with no singletons. Their specific antigens are unknown. What was sequenced was peripheral blood mononuclear cells. The receptors originated from a human donor with common variable immunodeficiency.

Many counts were recorded for this clone. The read halts 3 residues ahead of the CDR3 end, with the missing end drawn from the germline J gene. V gene TRBV2 combines with J gene TRBJ1-3, with D unclear. V lost 3 bases, J lost 2 bases, and 8 bases lay in between. Looked up from germline, CDR1 is SNHLY and CDR2 is FYNNEI. CDR3 length: 14 amino acids. The CDR3 bases that were read are TGTGCCAGCAGTGATCGCCTAGCTGGAAACACC. This sequence encodes CASSDRLAGNT. The entire CDR3 sequence reads CASSDRLAGNTIYF.

There are many counts of this clone. The read finishes 3 residues shy of the CDR3 end, and the germline J gene is used to complete it. V is TRBV5-1 and J is TRBJ2-5, with D perhaps matching TRBD2 (5 bases). Trimming removed 6 bases from V and 5 bases from J, with 14 bases in between. CDR3 length: 13 amino acids. Per the germline V gene, CDR1 is SGHRS and CDR2 is YFSETQ. CDR3 DNA (partial): TGCGCCAGCACCCCGGGAACGGGGGAGACC. Its translation is CASTPGTGET. The CDR3 in full is CASTPGTGETQYF.

This clone has more than one count but fewer than ten. The CDR3 end lies 3 residues beyond the end of the read and is filled in from the germline J gene. The chain employs TRBV19 and TRBJ1-2, with TRBD1 as a possible D gene (6 bases). The germline V and J ends were trimmed by 6 bases and 4 bases, with 15 bases remaining between them. The CDR3 extends over 14 amino acids. CDR1 and CDR2 (germline): LNHDA, SQIVND (reference sequence). The DNA read from the CDR3 is TGTGCCAGTAGATCCGGGACAAAGGGCTATGGC. It codes for CASRSGTKGYG. The entire CDR3 is CASRSGTKGYGYTF.

As concerns this clone: The CDR3 is cut off 3 residues early in the read; its end comes from the germline J gene. V and J are TRBV19 and TRBJ2-1, with 10 bases identical to TRBD2. The CDR3 is 16 residues long. CDR1 and CDR2 (germline): LNHDA, SQIVND (reference sequence). Trimming at V came to 5 bases and at J to 2 bases, leaving 6 bases not matched to a gene. The DNA read from the CDR3 is TGTGCCAGTAGTTCTACCGGGACTAGCGCCTACAATGAG. Residues: CASSSTGTSAYNE. The CDR3 as a whole reads CASSSTGTSAYNEQFF.

This clone was detected a few times. The sequence runs out 3 residues before the end of the CDR3; the remainder is reconstructed from the germline J gene. The V and J genes are TRBV20-1 and TRBJ1-1, with 9 bases matching TRBD1. CDR3 length: 13 amino acids. The ends lost 6 bases at V and 4 bases at J; junction bases unmatched: 6. The germline V gene encodes CDR1 DFQATT and CDR2 SNEGSKA (reference sequence). The CDR3 here is CSAYGQGTTEAFF. Incomplete CDR3 DNA: TGCAGTGCCTATGGACAGGGGACCACTGAA.

In the case of this clone: Sequencing ends 3 residues short of the CDR3 end; the germline J gene provides the rest. The chain combines TRBV18 with TRBJ1-2; 9 bases line up with TRBD1. Germline V lookup: CDR1 KGHSH, CDR2 LQKENI. With V trimmed by 3 bases and J by 3 bases, 11 bases remained unmatched. The CDR3 covers 17 residues. CDR3 DNA (partial): TGTGCCAGCTCACCTGTCACAGGGGGCCGGTCGGACTATGGC. As protein: CASSPVTGGRSDYG. The CDR3, in full, reads CASSPVTGGRSDYGYTF.

A few counts support this clone. The read finishes 3 residues shy of the CDR3 end, and the germline J gene is used to complete it. The chain combines TRBV30 with TRBJ1-5, with a weak D call TRBD1 (6 bases). The CDR3 has 14 amino acids. Germline loops: CDR1 GTSNPN, CDR2 SVGIG (reference sequence). With 0 bases removed from V and 2 bases from J, the gap between germline ends came to 8 bases. The CDR3 reads CAWSVQGGNQPQHF. The CDR3 DNA, read in part, is TGTGCCTGGAGTGTACAGGGTGGCAATCAGCCC.

This clone was observed many times. The CDR3 end is not reached by the read, which stops 3 residues before it; the germline J gene fills it in. This sequence joins TRBV19 and TRBJ2-7; 11 bases fit TRBD1. With V trimmed by 3 bases and J by 2 bases, 15 bases remained unmatched. Germline values: CDR1 LNHDA, CDR2 SQIVND (reference sequence). The length of the CDR3 is 19 residues. The DNA read from the CDR3 is TGTGCCAGTAGTATTTCCGTCTACGGGACAGGGGGTTCAACCTACGAG. It yields the protein CASSISVYGTGGSTYE. The full-length CDR3 reads as CASSISVYGTGGSTYEQYF.

This clone occurred a few times. The DNA ends 3 residues before the CDR3 does, and the rest of the CDR3 is filled in from the germline J gene. The chain couples TRBV5-1 to TRBJ2-1; 11 bases line up with TRBD2. The trim removed 3 bases at V and 4 bases at J, leaving 3 bases unmatched. Germline values: CDR1 SGHRS, CDR2 YFSETQ. This CDR3 is built from 15 residues. The sequenced CDR3 bases are TGCGCCAGCAGCTCACTAGCGGGGGTATACAATGAG. This gives the protein CASSSLAGVYNE. The whole CDR3 protein reads CASSSLAGVYNEQFF.

About this clone: The read falls 3 residues short of the CDR3 end, and the missing part is taken from the germline J gene. This chain links TRBV5-6 with TRBJ2-7, with 7 bases matching TRBD1. V lost 4 bases to trimming and J lost 2 bases; unmatched junction nucleotides: 9. This CDR3 spans 15 amino acids. In germline, CDR1 is SGHDT, CDR2 YYEEEE. The CDR3 is CASSPRGGWTYEQYF. CDR3 bases read: TGTGCCAGCAGCCCGCGAGGGGGCTGGACCTACGAG.

This clone was detected many times. The CDR3 goes on 3 residues after the read ends, and that part is filled in from the germline J gene. The chain couples TRBV12-3 or TRBV12-4 to TRBJ2-1; D might be TRBD2 (7 bases). V dropped 7 bases and J dropped 3 bases, with 16 bases sitting between them. CDR3 length equals 15 residues. The sequenced CDR3 bases are TGTGCCAGCACCGACCCGGGGGGCTTCTACAATGAG. This codes for CASTDPGGFYNE. The whole CDR3 sequence is CASTDPGGFYNEQFF.

This clone was found a few times. The read ends 3 residues before the CDR3 terminus; that terminus is restored from the germline J gene. This chain connects TRBV19 to TRBJ2-5, with a possible D match to TRBD1 (7 bases). The CDR3 has 15 residues. Trimming removed 1 base at V and 1 base at J, with 10 bases between. Germline V gives CDR1 LNHDA, CDR2 SQIVND (reference sequence). CDR3 bases read: TGTGCCAGTAGTATAGGGAGGGGGCCCCAAGAGACC. It translates to CASSIGRGPQET. The CDR3 reads in full as CASSIGRGPQETQYF.

This clone came up many times. Read data end 3 residues before the CDR3 end; the end is taken from the germline J gene. V and J are TRBV19 and TRBJ2-3; D is possibly TRBD1 (6 bases). V gave up 1 base and J gave up 1 base, with 9 bases separating them. Germline-derived CDR1 and CDR2 are LNHDA and SQIVND (reference sequence). The CDR3 runs to 15 residues. CDR3 residues: CASSIAAGGTDTQYF. CDR3 bases read: TGTGCCAGTAGTATAGCGGCAGGGGGCACAGATACG. The variable domain in full, completed from reference TRBV19 and TRBJ2-3, reads DGGITQSPKYLFRKEGQNVTLSCEQNLNHDAMYWYRQDPGQGLRLIYYSQIVNDFQKGDIAEGYSVSREKKESFPLTVTSAQKNPTAFYLCASSIAAGGTDTQYFGPGTRLTVL.

This clone was detected only a few times. The CDR3 end lies 3 residues beyond the end of the read and is filled in from the germline J gene. The chain is built from TRBV18 and TRBJ1-5; 8 nucleotides agree with TRBD1. In germline, CDR1 is KGHSH, CDR2 LQKENI. This CDR3 has 15 residues. Germline trimming cut 2 bases from V and 2 bases from J; bases unmatched to any gene: 2. The CDR3 here is CASSPGGQGNQPQHF. The CDR3 DNA, read in part, is TGTGCCAGCTCACCAGGGGGACAGGGCAATCAGCCC.

CDR3 sequence: CASSPPGTGYGYTF. CDR3 DNA (partial): TGTGCCAGCTCACCACCCGGGACAGGGTATGGC. The chain uses TRBV18 and TRBJ1-2; TRBD1 matches 9 bases. The CDR3 is cut off 3 residues early in the read; its end comes from the germline J gene. CDR3 length: 14 residues. From germline, CDR1 is KGHSH and CDR2 LQKENI. Trimming removed 0 bases from V and 5 bases from J; junction bases left unmatched: 1. Full variable domain (rest looked up from reference TRBV18 and TRBJ1-2): NAGVMQNPRHLVRRRGQEARLRCSPMKGHSHVYWYRQLPEEGLKFMVYLQKENIIDESGMPKERFSAEFPKEGPSILRIQQVVRGDSAAYFCASSPPGTGYGYTFGSGTRLTVV.

This clone occurred many times. Coverage ceases 3 residues before the CDR3 finishes, and the germline J gene fills in the end. The chain uses TRBV18 and TRBJ2-2; D gene unclear. Germline V gives CDR1 KGHSH, CDR2 LQKENI. Trimming cost V 2 bases and J 1 base, with 14 bases left between them. This CDR3 contains 17 residues. Partial CDR3 DNA: TGTGCCAGCTCACCAGTGTGGCTGAACCAGAACACCGGGGAG. It codes for CASSPVWLNQNTGE. Given in full, the CDR3 is CASSPVWLNQNTGELFF.

A remark on this clone: Read sequence stops 3 residues before the CDR3 end, and the germline J gene provides the missing end. This chain links TRBV7-8 with TRBJ1-6; 8 nucleotides align to TRBD1. The length of the CDR3 is 15 residues. CDR1 SGHVS and CDR2 FQNEAQ come from the germline V gene. This CDR3 is CASSLDVAGGAPLHF. The covered CDR3 bases are TGTGCCAGCAGCTTAGACGTGGCAGGGGGCGCGCCC. Drawing the rest from reference TRBV7-8 and TRBJ1-6, the complete variable domain is GAGVSQSPRYKVAKRGQDVALRCDPISGHVSLFWYQQALGQGPEFLTYFQNEAQLDKSGLPSDRFFAERPEGSVSTLKIQRTQQEDSAVYLCASSLDVAGGAPLHFGNGTRLTVT.

Points on this clone: The sequence runs out 3 residues before the end of the CDR3; the remainder is reconstructed from the germline J gene. The chain employs TRBV7-9 and TRBJ2-7, with 7 bases aligning to TRBD1. The J segment lost 3 bases and the V segment lost 6 bases, leaving 2 bases of the junction unmatched. Germline loops: CDR1 SEHNR, CDR2 FQNEAQ (reference sequence). The length of the CDR3 is 12 residues. The DNA read from the CDR3 is TGTGCCAGCAGGGCAGGGGGCTACGAG. Its protein product is CASRAGGYE. The whole CDR3 protein reads CASRAGGYEQYF.